Sequencing of this T cell receptor (beta chain) was carried out in a study of T cell responses to AZD1222 COVID-19 vaccine. For this clone: What it recognizes is unknown.

V gave up 2 bases and J gave up 3 bases, with 16 bases separating them. This CDR3 is built from 17 residues. CDR1 KGHSH and CDR2 LQKENI come from the germline V gene. TCRdb's copy holds only in-frame clones and misses some; the assay was immunoSEQ multiplex PCR. The table has more than 95,000 clones, 89% seen once. Overall study findings and caveats: Repertoire samples came only from after the peak T cell response. Clonal diversity may have been underestimated in mostly white British donors. Vaccine-associated CD4 TCRs spanned spike, dominant at 160-218 and 743-854. Only 5 or 6 individuals given AZD1222 were seropositive at baseline.

Source: peripheral blood, taken on day 0 of AZD1222 vaccination. This TCR derives from an adult in good health. V and J are TRBV18 and TRBJ1-4; D is ambiguous. CDR3 amino acids: CASSPSLGKPANEKLFF. In DNA, the CDR3 is TGTGCCAGCTCACCATCTCTCGGGAAACCAGCTAATGAAAAACTGTTTTTT.